This note documents a single T cell receptor beta chain sequence. CDR1 is SGHKS, CDR2 YYEKEE, per germline (reference sequence). Trimming took 5 bases from V and 4 from J; bases not matched to a gene: 8. The CDR3 length is 14 residues. The record originates from a study of blood T cells in healthy people across ages. Combining a sample-barcoded 5' primer with a J-beta primer mix, a second PCR ran for roughly 6 to 12 cycles. TCRdb independently ran MiXCR on the 5' RACE reads; one entry per CDR3 protein. The sample contains some 370,000 distinct CDR3 sequences, approximately 47% of which appear only once.

The sample was blood. This TCR was sampled from a man aged 55 to 69 in good health. This chain links TRBV5-5 with TRBJ2-5; 7 nucleotides line up with TRBD2. Here the CDR3 DNA reads TGTGCCAGCAGTATTGACACGGGGGGAGAGACCCAGTACTTC. Amino acids: CASSIDTGGETQYF.